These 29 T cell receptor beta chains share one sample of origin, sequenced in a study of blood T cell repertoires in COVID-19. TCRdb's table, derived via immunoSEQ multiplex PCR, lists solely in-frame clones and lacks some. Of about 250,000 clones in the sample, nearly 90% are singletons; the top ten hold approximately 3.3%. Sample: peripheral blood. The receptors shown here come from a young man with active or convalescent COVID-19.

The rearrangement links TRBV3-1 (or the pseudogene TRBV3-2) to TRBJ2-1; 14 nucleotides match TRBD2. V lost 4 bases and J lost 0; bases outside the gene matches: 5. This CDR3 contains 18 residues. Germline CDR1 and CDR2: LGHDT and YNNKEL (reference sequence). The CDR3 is CASSPRLAGGNSYNEQFF. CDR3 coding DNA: TGTGCCAGCAGCCCCCGACTAGCGGGGGGGAACTCCTACAATGAGCAGTTCTTC.

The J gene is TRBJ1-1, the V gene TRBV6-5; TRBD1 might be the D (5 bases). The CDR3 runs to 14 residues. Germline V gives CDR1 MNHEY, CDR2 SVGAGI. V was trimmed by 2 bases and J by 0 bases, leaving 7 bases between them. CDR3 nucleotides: TGTGCCAGCAGTTACAGGGGCCTGAACACTGAAGCTTTCTTT. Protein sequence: CASSYRGLNTEAFF.

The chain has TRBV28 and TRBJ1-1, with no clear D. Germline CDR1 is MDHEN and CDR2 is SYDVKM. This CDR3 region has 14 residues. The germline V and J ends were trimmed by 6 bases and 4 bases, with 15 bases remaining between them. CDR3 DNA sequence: TGTGCCAGCAGGACAAGTCAGCTACGCACTGAAGCTTTCTTT. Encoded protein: CASRTSQLRTEAFF.

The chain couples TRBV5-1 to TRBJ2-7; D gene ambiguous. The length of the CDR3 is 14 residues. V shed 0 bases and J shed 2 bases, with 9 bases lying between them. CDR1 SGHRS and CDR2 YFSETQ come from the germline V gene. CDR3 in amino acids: CASSLGYSTYEQYF. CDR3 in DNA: TGCGCCAGCAGCTTGGGGTACAGCACCTACGAGCAGTACTTC.

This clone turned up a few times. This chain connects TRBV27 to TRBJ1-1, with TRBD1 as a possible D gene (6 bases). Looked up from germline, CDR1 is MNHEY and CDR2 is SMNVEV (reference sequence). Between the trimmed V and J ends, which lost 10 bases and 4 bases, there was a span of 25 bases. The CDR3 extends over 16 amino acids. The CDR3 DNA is TGTGCCACATCAACAGGGCTGCTTCGTTGGGGCACTGAAGCTTTCTTT. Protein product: CATSTGLLRWGTEAFF.

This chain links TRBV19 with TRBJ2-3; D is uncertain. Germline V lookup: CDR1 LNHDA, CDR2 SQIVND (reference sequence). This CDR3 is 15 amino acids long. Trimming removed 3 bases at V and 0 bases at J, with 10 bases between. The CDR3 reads CASSILAASTDTQYF. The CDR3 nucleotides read TGTGCCAGTAGTATTTTAGCTGCTAGCACAGATACGCAGTATTTT.

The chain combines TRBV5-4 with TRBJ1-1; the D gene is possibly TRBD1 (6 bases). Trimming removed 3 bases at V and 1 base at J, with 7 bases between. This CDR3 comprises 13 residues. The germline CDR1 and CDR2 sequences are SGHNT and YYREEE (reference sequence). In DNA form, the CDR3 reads TGTGCCAGCAGCTGGGGGCAGAACACTGAAGCTTTCTTT. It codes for CASSWGQNTEAFF.

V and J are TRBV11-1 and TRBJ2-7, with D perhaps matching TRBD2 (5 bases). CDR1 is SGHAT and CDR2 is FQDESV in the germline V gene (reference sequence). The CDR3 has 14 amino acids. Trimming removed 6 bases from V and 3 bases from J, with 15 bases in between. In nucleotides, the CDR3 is TGTGCCAGCAGATCCAGGACGGGGAACTACGAGCAGTACTTC. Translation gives CASRSRTGNYEQYF.

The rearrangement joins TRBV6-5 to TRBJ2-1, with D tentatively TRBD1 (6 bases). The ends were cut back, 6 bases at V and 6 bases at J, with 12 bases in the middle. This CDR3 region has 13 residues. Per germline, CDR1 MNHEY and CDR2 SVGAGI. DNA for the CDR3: TGTGCCAGCAGCCCGGACAGACGCAATGAGCAGTTCTTC. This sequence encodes CASSPDRRNEQFF.

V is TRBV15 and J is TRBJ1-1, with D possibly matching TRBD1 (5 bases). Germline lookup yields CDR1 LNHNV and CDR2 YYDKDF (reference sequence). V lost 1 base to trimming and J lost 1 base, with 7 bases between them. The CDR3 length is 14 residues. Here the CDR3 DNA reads TGTGCCACCAGCAGAGGGGGCTGGAACACTGAAGCTTTCTTT. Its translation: CATSRGGWNTEAFF.

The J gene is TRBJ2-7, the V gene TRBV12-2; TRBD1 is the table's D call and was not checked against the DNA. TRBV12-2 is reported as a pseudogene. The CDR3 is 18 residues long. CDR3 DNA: TGTGCAAGTCGCTTAGTAACATATGGCAGGGGGATCTCCTACGAGCAGTACTTC. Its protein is CASRLVTYGRGISYEQYF.

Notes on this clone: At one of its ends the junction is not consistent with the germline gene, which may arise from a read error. The DNA for the CDR3 is TGTGCTAGCAGCTTACAAATGAACACTGAAGCTTTCTTT. Its translation: CASSLQMNTEAFF. The chain uses TRBV7-7 and TRBJ1-1; D remains ambiguous. CDR1 is SSHAT and CDR2 is FNYEAQ in the germline V gene (reference sequence). CDR3 length: 13 residues.

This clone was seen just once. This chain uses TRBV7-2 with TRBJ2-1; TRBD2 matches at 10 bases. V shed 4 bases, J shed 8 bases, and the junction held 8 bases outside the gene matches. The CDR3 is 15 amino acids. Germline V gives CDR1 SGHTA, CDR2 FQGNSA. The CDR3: CASSSLAGEYDEQFF. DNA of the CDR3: TGTGCCAGCAGCTCCCTAGCGGGAGAGTACGATGAGCAGTTCTTC.

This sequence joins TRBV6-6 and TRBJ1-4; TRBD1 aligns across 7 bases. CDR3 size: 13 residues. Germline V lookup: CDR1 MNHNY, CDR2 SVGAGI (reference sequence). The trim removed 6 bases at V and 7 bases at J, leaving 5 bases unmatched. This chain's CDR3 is CASSFGTVEKLFF. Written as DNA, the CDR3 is TGTGCCAGCAGCTTCGGGACAGTTGAAAAACTGTTTTTT.

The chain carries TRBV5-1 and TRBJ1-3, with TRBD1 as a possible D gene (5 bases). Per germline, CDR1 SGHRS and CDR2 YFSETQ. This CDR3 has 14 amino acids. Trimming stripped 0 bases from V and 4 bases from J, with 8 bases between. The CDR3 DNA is TGCGCCAGCAGCTTGGAGGACACCGGAAACACCATATATTTT. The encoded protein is CASSLEDTGNTIYF. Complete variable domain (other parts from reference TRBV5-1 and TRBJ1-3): KAGVTQTPRYLIKTRGQQVTLSCSPISGHRSVSWYQQTPGQGLQFLFEYFSETQRNKGNFPGRFSGRQFSNSRSEMNVSTLELGDSALYLCASSLEDTGNTIYFGEGSWLTVV.

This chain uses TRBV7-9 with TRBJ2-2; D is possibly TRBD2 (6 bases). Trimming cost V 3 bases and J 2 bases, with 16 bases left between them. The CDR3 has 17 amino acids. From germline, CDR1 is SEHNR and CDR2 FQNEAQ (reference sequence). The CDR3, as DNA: TGTGCCAGCAGCTTCTTCTCGGGGGAGTTAAACACCGGGGAGCTGTTTTTT. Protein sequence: CASSFFSGELNTGELFF.

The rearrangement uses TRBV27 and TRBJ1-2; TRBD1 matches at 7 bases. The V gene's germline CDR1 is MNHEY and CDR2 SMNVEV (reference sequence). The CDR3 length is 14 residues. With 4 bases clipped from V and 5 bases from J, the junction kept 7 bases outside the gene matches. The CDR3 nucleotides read TGTGCCAGCAGTTCGACAACAGGGGCGTATGGCTACACCTTC. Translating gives CASSSTTGAYGYTF.

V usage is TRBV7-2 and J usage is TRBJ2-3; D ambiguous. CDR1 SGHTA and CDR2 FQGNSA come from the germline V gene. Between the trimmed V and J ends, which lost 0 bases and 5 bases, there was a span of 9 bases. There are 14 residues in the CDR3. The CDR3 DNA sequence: TGTGCCAGCAGCTTAGCCGTCCGGGTAGATACGCAGTATTTT. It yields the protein CASSLAVRVDTQYF.

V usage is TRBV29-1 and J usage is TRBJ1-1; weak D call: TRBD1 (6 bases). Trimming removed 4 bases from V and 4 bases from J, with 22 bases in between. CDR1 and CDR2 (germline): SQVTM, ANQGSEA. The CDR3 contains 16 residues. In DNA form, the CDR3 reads TGCAGCGTTGGGGGGCCCTCCTCTAATTGGTTCACTGAAGCTTTCTTT. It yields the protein CSVGGPSSNWFTEAFF. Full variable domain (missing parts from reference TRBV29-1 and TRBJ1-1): SAVISQKPSRDICQRGTSLTIQCQVDSQVTMMFWYRQQPGQSLTLIATANQGSEATYESGFVIDKFPISRPNLTFSTLTVSNMSPEDSSIYLCSVGGPSSNWFTEAFFGQGTRLTVV.

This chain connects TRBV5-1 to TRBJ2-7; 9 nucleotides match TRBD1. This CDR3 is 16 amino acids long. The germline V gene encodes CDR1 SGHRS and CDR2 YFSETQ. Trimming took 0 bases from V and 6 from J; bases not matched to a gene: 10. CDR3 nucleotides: TGCGCCAGCAGCTTGGGGTGGACAGGGGCCTTTTCCGAGCAGTACTTC. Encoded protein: CASSLGWTGAFSEQYF.

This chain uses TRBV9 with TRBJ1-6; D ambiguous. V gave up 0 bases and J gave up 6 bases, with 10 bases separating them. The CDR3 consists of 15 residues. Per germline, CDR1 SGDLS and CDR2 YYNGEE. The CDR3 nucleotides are TGTGCCAGCAGCGTAGATCAACAGATTAATTCACCCCTCCACTTT. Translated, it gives CASSVDQQINSPLHF. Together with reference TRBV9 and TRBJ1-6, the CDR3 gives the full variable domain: DSGVTQTPKHLITATGQRVTLRCSPRSGDLSVYWYQQSLDQGLQFLIQYYNGEERAKGNILERFSAQQFPDLHSELNLSSLELGDSALYFCASSVDQQINSPLHFGNGTRLTVT.

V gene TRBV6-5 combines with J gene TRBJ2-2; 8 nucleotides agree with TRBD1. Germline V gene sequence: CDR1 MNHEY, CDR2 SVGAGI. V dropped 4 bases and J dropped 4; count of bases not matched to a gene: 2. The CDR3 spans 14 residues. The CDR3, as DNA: TGTGCCAGCAGTTCGACAGGGGTCACCGGGGAGCTGTTTTTT. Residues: CASSSTGVTGELFF.

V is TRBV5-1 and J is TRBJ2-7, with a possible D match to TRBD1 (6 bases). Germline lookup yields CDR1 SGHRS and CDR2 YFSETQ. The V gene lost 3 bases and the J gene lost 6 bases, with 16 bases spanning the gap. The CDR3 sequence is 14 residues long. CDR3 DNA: TGCGCCAGCAGCTGGGGGACAAGTCTAACCGAGCAGTACTTC. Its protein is CASSWGTSLTEQYF.

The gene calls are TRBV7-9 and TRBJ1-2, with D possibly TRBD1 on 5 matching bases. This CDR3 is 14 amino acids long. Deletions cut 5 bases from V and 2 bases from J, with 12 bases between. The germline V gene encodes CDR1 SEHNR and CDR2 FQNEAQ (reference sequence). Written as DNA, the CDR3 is TGTGCCAGCAGCCTCCGGACATCAAACTATGGCTACACCTTC. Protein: CASSLRTSNYGYTF.

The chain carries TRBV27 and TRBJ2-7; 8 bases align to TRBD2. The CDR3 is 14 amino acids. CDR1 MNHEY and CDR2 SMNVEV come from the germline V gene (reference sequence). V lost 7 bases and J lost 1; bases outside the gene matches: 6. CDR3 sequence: CASKQASGSYEQYF. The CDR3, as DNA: TGTGCCAGCAAGCAGGCTAGCGGGTCCTACGAGCAGTACTTC.

The CDR3 DNA follows: TGTGCCAGCAGCTTTCGTGCGGGAGGGCGGGATGAGCAGTTCTTC. Its protein product is CASSFRAGGRDEQFF. The gene calls are TRBV5-4 and TRBJ2-1; 9 bases fit TRBD2. V lost 2 bases and J lost 8; bases outside the gene matches: 8. The CDR3 runs to 15 residues. Germline CDR1 and CDR2: SGHNT and YYREEE (reference sequence).

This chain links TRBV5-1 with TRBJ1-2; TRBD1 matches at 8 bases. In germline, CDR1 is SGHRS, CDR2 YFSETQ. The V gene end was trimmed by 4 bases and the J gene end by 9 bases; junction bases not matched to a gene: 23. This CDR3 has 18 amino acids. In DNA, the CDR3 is TGCGCCAGCAGCGGTGGGGCTGGAACCGGGACAGGAGCTATGAGCTACACCTTC. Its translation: CASSGGAGTGTGAMSYTF.

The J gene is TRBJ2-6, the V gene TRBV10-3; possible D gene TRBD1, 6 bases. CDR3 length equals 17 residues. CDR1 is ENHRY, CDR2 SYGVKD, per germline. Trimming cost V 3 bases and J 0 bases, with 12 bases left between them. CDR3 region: CAISDRKDSSGANVLTF. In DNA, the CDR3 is TGTGCCATCAGTGACCGCAAGGACAGCTCTGGGGCCAACGTCCTGACTTTC.

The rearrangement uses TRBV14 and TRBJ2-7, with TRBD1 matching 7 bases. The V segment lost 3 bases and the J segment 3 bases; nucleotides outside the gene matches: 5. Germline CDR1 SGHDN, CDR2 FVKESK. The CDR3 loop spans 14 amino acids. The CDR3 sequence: CASSQGWDSYEQYF. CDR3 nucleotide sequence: TGTGCCAGCAGCCAGGGATGGGACAGCTACGAGCAGTACTTC.